This T cell receptor (beta chain) was retrieved from a study of T cells in AML relapse after transplant (dated by TCRdb to between 2017 and 2020). Background for the entire study: In this retrospective study, inhibitory receptor expression and TCR repertoires of bone marrow T cells were examined in patients given allogeneic HSCT for myeloid malignancy.

By its share of the sample, this clonotype is medium-sized (0.01 to 0.1%). What antigen it recognizes has not been identified. Qualities for individual bases were not recorded, and no much larger clone is one base off. Library preparation used PCR. A modified RACE PCR protocol, rather than multiplex PCR, was used to amplify TCR alpha and beta chains from RNA. The libraries were sequenced on an Illumina MiSeq, and sample-specific barcode combinations were used to demultiplex the raw reads. The study's processing was this. MiXCR software was used to identify TCR clonotypes from the sequencing reads. The public reads were reprocessed in TCRdb via fastp at Q25 and MiXCR, keeping in-frame beta chains. Entries are consolidated by CDR3 protein sequence, retaining the most common genes and DNA. TCRdb, not the original authors, processed these V and J calls. The sample data list approximately 520 distinct CDR3 sequences, and around 10% of these were observed just once. Roughly 52% of the sample rests with the top ten.

The CDR3, from cysteine to phenylalanine, totals 13 residues. The sequence is cut down to CDR3 DNA, 39 bases in frame from base 1. The germline V gene yields SQVTM for CDR1 and ANQGSEA for CDR2. At the junction V is shortened by 0 bases and J by 5 bases, with 10 bases in between. General study outcomes and caveats: The TCR repertoire comparisons were based on very few samples, with only a few individuals in each group for unsorted bone marrow.

The source of this sequence is a human donor who had a stem cell transplant for acute myeloid leukemia. After transplantation, some T cells may belong to the graft donor instead of the recipient. The sample consisted of bone marrow, either the whole sample or a sorted T cell fraction (not recorded which), taken at relapse. This chain is built from TRBV29-1 and TRBJ1-2; the D segment could be TRBD1, given 6 matching bases. The DNA sequence reads TGCAGCGTTGAAGATCTGGACAGTTATGGCTACACCTTC. Translation gives CSVEDLDSYGYTF. With the rest looked up from the reference TRBV29-1 and TRBJ1-2 genes rather than sequenced, the full variable domain is SAVISQKPSRDICQRGTSLTIQCQVDSQVTMMFWYRQQPGQSLTLIATANQGSEATYESGFVIDKFPISRPNLTFSTLTVSNMSPEDSSIYLCSVEDLDSYGYTFGSGTRLTVV.